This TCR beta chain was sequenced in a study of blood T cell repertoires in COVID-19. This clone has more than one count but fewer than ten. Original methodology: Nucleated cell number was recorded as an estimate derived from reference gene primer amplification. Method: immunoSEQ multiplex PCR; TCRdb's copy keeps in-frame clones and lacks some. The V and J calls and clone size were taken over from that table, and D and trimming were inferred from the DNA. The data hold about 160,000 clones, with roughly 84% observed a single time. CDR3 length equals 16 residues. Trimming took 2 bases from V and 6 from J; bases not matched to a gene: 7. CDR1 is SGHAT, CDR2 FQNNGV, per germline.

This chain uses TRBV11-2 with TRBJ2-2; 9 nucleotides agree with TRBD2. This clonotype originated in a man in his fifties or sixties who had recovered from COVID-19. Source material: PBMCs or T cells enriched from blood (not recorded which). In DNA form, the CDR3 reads TGTGCCAGCAGCTTAAGGGCTAGCGGGGTCGCCGGGGAGCTGTTTTTT. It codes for CASSLRASGVAGELFF. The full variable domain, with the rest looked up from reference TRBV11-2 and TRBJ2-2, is EAGVAQSPRYKIIEKRQSVAFWCNPISGHATLYWYQQILGQGPKLLIQFQNNGVVDDSQLPKDRFSAERLKGVDSTLKIQPAKLEDSAVYLCASSLRASGVAGELFFGEGSRLTVL.